The present TCR beta chain was sequenced within a study of tissue T cells after allogeneic stem cell transplantation. Sequencing used immunoSEQ multiplex PCR; TCRdb keeps in-frame clones, though not all of them. The sample comprises 20,000 to 25,000 clones, roughly two thirds of which are singletons, and about 0.41% rests with the top ten. V was clipped by 2 bases and J by 2 bases; unmatched bases: 3. The CDR3 extends over 15 amino acids. The V gene's germline CDR1 is LGHNA and CDR2 YSYQKL. Notes on this clone: Mouse gene names apply. Sequencing ends 1 residue short of the CDR3 end; the germline J gene provides the rest.

The chain recombines TRBV2 with TRBJ2-3; TRBD2 matches at 8 bases. This sequence was found in a female BALB/c mouse in good health. For this strain, the MHC haplotype corresponds to H2-d. Sequenced material: blood. CDR3 loop: CASSQRGGDAETLYF. Incomplete CDR3 DNA: TGTGCCAGCAGCCAAAGGGGGGGCGATGCAGAAACGCTGTAT.